Listed here is a single T cell receptor (beta chain). This sample was taken from a study of blood T cell repertoires in COVID-19. For the study at large: The study drew acute and convalescent COVID-19 samples from the United States, Italy and Spain. PBMCs, B-cell-depleted T cells, or T cells were the source of the cDNA or gDNA that made up the material.

As handled by the study authors: Estimation of nucleated cell counts relied on the amplification of reference gene primers. TCRdb's copy holds only in-frame clones and misses some; the assay was immunoSEQ multiplex PCR. V and J calls and clone size are copied from that table; D and trimming were computed from the DNA. The sample contains over 100,000 clones, around 81% of which appear only once. The V end was cut by 1 base, the J end by 0 bases, with 6 bases between. Looked up from germline, CDR1 is MNHNS and CDR2 is SASEGT. This CDR3 is built from 14 residues. This chain connects TRBV6-1 to TRBJ1-2; the D is unclear. What was sequenced was peripheral blood. The receptor's source is a human donor in a cohort sampled during active COVID-19. CDR3 sequence (DNA): TGTGCCAGCAGTGAAGACGGAGCTAACTATGGCTACACCTTC. It codes for CASSEDGANYGYTF.